A single sample is the source of the 9 T cell receptor beta chains below, sequenced in a study of CD8 T cells in ankylosing spondylitis. Findings of the study overall: Ankylosing spondylitis blood appeared to carry a characteristic TCR beta motif of several highly homologous variants.

TCRdb processed the 5' RACE reads anew with MiXCR; each CDR3 protein has one entry. The sample lists approximately 400,000 distinct CDR3 sequences; roughly a quarter were seen once. These receptors have no identified antigens. Material for sequencing was blood, either unsorted or a sorted T cell fraction (not recorded which). The receptors stem from a male donor with ankylosing spondylitis.

The table lists this clonotype with a few counts. The CDR3 sequence: CSATQRDPTDTQYF. CDR3 nucleotides: TGCAGTGCTACCCAGCGGGATCCAACAGATACGCAGTATTTT. This sequence joins TRBV20-1 and TRBJ2-3; TRBD2 matches 7 bases. This CDR3 spans 14 amino acids. V shed 4 bases, J shed 3 bases, and the junction held 7 bases outside the gene matches. The germline CDR1 and CDR2 sequences are DFQATT and SNEGSKA (reference sequence).

In its sample, this clonotype was seen once. V gene TRBV20-1 combines with J gene TRBJ2-3; D unclear. The CDR3 runs to 16 residues. V dropped 0 bases and J dropped 1 base, with 14 bases sitting between them. CDR1 and CDR2 (germline): DFQATT, SNEGSKA (reference sequence). CDR3 coding DNA: TGCAGTGCTAGAGATTTCGGAAAAACGGGCACAGATACGCAGTATTTT. It yields the protein CSARDFGKTGTDTQYF.

The chain uses TRBV3-1 and TRBJ2-1, with 12 positions matching TRBD2. Per the germline V gene, CDR1 is LGHDT and CDR2 is YNNKEL (reference sequence). The trim removed 4 bases at V and 2 bases at J, leaving 3 bases unmatched. The CDR3 is 16 residues long. In DNA, the CDR3 is TGTGCCAGCAGCCGACGACTAGCGGGGGCCTACAATGAGCAGTTCTTC. This codes for CASSRRLAGAYNEQFF.

In this sample, this clonotype turned up a few times. V and J are TRBV11-2 and TRBJ2-3; D might be TRBD1 (6 bases). The CDR3 contains 15 residues. The germline V and J ends were trimmed by 2 bases and 1 base, with 10 bases remaining between them. CDR1 SGHAT and CDR2 FQNNGV come from the germline V gene. CDR3 in DNA: TGTGCCAGCAGCTTAACAGGGCAACGCACAGATACGCAGTATTTT. Translation gives CASSLTGQRTDTQYF.

Points on this clonotype: This may come from a read error, since a much larger clone is one base off. The V gene is TRBV11-3, the J gene TRBJ2-5; TRBD1 aligns across 8 bases. The CDR3 is made up of 13 amino acids. Germline V gene data show CDR1 as SGHNT and CDR2 as YENEEA. Trimming removed 4 bases from V and 7 bases from J; junction bases left unmatched: 5. The CDR3 protein is CASSSTGDGTQYF. For the CDR3, the DNA is TGTGCCAGCAGCTCGACAGGGGACGGGACCCAGTACTTC.

Notes on this clonotype: At one end the junction does not follow the germline gene, possibly because of a read error. The rearrangement links TRBV20-1 to TRBJ2-7; D remains ambiguous. Germline V gene lookup returns CDR1 DFQATT and CDR2 SNEGSKA (reference sequence). This CDR3 is 17 amino acids long. CDR3 nucleotides: TGCTGTGCTAGAGACCCTCGTCGGGCCCAAGCACCCTACGGGCAGTACTTC. It specifies CCARDPRRAQAPYGQYF.

V and J are TRBV30 and TRBJ2-5; maybe TRBD2 (6 bases). Per the germline V gene, CDR1 is GTSNPN and CDR2 is SVGIG (reference sequence). The CDR3 consists of 16 residues. V lost 2 bases and J 5 bases, leaving 21 bases between the germline ends. In nucleotides, the CDR3 is TGTGCCTGGAGTCCCCTTTGGTCGTCGGGAGAGGAGACCCAGTACTTC. This encodes CAWSPLWSSGEETQYF.

Only a few counts were recorded for this clonotype. The chain joins TRBV4-1 to TRBJ2-2; D is uncertain. Germline V gene data show CDR1 as MGHRA and CDR2 as YSYEKL. The ends were cut back, 3 bases at V and 4 bases at J, with 12 bases in the middle. CDR3 length: 15 amino acids. The DNA for the CDR3 is TGCGCCAGCAGCCACAACACCCGGACCACCGGGGAGCTGTTTTTT. The encoded protein is CASSHNTRTTGELFF.

This clonotype was observed a few times. The chain carries TRBV12-3 or TRBV12-4 and TRBJ1-1; TRBD1 matches 7 bases. Trimming cost V 3 bases and J 5 bases; bases outside gene matches: 6. The CDR3 loop spans 14 amino acids. In nucleotides, the CDR3 is TGTGCCAGCAGTTTTATCATCAGGGGGACTGAAGCTTTCTTT. As protein: CASSFIIRGTEAFF.